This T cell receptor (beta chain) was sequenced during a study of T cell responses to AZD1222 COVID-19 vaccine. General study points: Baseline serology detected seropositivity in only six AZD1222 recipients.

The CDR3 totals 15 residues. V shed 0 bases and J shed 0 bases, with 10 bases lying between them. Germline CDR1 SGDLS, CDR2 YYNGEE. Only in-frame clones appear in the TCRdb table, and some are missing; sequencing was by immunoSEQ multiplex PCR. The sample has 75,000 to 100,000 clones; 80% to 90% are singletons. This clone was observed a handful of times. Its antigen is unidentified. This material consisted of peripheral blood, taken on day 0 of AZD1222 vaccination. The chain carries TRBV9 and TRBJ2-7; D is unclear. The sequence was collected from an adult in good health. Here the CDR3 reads CASSVDSPSSYEQYF. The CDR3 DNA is TGTGCCAGCAGCGTAGACAGTCCCTCCTCCTACGAGCAGTACTTC.